This T cell receptor (beta chain) was retrieved from a study of cytomegalovirus exposure and HLA in healthy donors. Study-level findings and limits: For TCR beta chains, V- and J-gene trimming was later linked to a missense DCLRE1C variant. Indistinguishability led to the exclusion of some V segments, TRBV6-2 and TRBV6-3 included.

Use of 60 Vbeta and 13 Jbeta primers characterized the PCR. Sequencing used immunoSEQ multiplex PCR; TCRdb keeps in-frame clones, though not all of them. The table lists roughly 250,000 clones, about 80% of them singletons. The CDR3 is 15 residues long. V gave up 5 bases and J gave up 7 bases; unmatched junction bases: 11. The germline CDR1 and CDR2 sequences are MDHEN and SYDVKM. This clone was counted once. Its antigen is as yet unknown. This sample includes further DNA sequences coding for the same CDR3. The material sequenced was PBMCs. This chain links TRBV28 with TRBJ1-5; 7 bases align to TRBD1. This clonotype was obtained from a girl aged 2 to 10 in good health and CMV-seronegative. Here the CDR3 DNA reads TGTGCCAGCAGTACAGGGGCCCAAGGGGGACAGCCCCAGCATTTT. Its translation is CASSTGAQGGQPQHF.